These 6 T cell receptor beta chains were sequenced from one sample in a study of technical replicates of blood from several donors. Sequenced by immunoSEQ multiplex PCR; TCRdb stores in-frame clones only, minus some. The sample includes some 96,000 clones, nearly 97% of them seen just once. Material: T cells isolated from PBMCs. These receptors originate from a human donor in good health.

This chain links TRBV7-8 with TRBJ2-1, with D tentatively TRBD2 (6 bases). Trimming cost V 3 bases and J 0 bases, with 12 bases left between them. Per germline, CDR1 SGHVS and CDR2 FQNEAQ. The CDR3 covers 16 residues. The CDR3 DNA sequence: TGTGCCAGCAGCTTGAGGGACTCCAGCTCCTACAATGAGCAGTTCTTC. It yields the protein CASSLRDSSSYNEQFF.

The chain employs TRBV15 and TRBJ2-1; D remains ambiguous. The CDR3 sequence is 17 residues long. Germline V gene sequence: CDR1 LNHNV, CDR2 YYDKDF (reference sequence). Trimming left V 1 base short and J 9 bases short, with 22 bases between. CDR3 sequence: CATSRVDSKSTDGEQFF. Here the CDR3 DNA reads TGTGCCACCAGCAGAGTAGACTCGAAATCGACCGACGGTGAGCAGTTCTTC.

V and J are TRBV6-5 and TRBJ2-5, with D unclear. Trimming stripped 2 bases from V and 5 bases from J, with 9 bases between. The CDR3 runs 13 residues. Germline V gene data show CDR1 as MNHEY and CDR2 as SVGAGI. CDR3 bases: TGTGCCAGCAGTTACAACAGATTGGAGACCCAGTACTTC. It is translated as CASSYNRLETQYF.

V and J are TRBV6-1 and TRBJ1-1; 9 bases fit TRBD1. In germline, CDR1 is MNHNS, CDR2 SASEGT. This CDR3 contains 14 residues. The J segment lost 5 bases and the V segment lost 6 bases, leaving 7 bases of the junction unmatched. For the CDR3, the DNA is TGTGCCAGCAGGTGGACAGGGGTTGTAACTGAAGCTTTCTTT. Translated, it gives CASRWTGVVTEAFF.

The chain recombines TRBV18 with TRBJ2-5, with 8 bases fitting TRBD1. Germline V gene lookup returns CDR1 KGHSH and CDR2 LQKENI. V gave up 2 bases and J gave up 5 bases; unmatched junction bases: 4. CDR3 size: 14 residues. CDR3 sequence: CASSPGTGRETQYF. The DNA of the CDR3 is TGTGCCAGCTCACCAGGGACAGGCAGGGAGACCCAGTACTTC.

This chain uses TRBV6-5 with TRBJ2-7, with D possibly being TRBD1 (5 bases). The CDR3 extends over 13 amino acids. Trimming removed 6 bases from V and 4 bases from J, with 13 bases in between. CDR1 is MNHEY and CDR2 is SVGAGI in the germline V gene. In nucleotides, the CDR3 is TGTGCCAGCAGCCAGGGCCCCGGGTACGAGCAGTACTTC. Translation gives CASSQGPGYEQYF.